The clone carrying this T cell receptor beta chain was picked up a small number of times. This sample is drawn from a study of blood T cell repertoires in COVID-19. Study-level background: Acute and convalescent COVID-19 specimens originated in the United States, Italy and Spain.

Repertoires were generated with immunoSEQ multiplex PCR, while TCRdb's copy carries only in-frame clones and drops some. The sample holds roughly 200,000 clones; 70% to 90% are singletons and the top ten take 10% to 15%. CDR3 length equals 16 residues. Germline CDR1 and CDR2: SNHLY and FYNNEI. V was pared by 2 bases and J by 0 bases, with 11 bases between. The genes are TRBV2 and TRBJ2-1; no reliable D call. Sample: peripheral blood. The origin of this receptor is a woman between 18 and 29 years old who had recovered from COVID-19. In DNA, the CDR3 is TGTGCCAGCAGTGAACTACTCGCAAGCTCCTACAATGAGCAGTTCTTC. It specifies CASSELLASSYNEQFF.